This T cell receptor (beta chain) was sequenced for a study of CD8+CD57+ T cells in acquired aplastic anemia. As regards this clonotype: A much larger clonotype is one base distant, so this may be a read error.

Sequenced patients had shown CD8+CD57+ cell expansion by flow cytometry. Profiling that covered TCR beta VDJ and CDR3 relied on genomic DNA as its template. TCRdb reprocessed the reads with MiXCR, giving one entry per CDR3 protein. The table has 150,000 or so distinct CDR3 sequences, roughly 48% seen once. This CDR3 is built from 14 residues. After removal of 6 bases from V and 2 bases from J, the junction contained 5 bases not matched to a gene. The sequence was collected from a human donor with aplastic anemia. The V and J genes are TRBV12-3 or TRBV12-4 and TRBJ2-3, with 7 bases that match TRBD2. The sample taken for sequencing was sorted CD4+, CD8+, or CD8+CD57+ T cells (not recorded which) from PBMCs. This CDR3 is CASRSAGYTDTQYF. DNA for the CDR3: TGTGCCAGCAGATCAGCGGGGTACACAGATACGCAGTATTTT.